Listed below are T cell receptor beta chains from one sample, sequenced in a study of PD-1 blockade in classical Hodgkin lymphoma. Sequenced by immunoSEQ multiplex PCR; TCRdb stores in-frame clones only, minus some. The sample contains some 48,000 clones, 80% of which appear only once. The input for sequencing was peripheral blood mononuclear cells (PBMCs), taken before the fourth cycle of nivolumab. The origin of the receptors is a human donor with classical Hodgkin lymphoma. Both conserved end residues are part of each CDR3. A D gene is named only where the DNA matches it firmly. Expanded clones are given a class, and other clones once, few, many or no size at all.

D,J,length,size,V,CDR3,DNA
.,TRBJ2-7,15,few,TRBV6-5,CASSYGRDLGYEQYF,TGTGCCAGCAGTTACGGCAGGGACCTCGGCTACGAGCAGTACTTC
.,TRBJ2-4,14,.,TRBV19,CAVAPLGGVNIQYF,TGTGCCGTAGCCCCGTTAGGGGGGGTAAACATTCAGTACTTC
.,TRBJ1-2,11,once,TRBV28,CASRANYGYTF,TGTGCCAGCCGAGCTAACTATGGCTACACCTTC
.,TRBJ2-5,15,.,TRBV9,CASSGGLRGGETQYF,TGTGCCAGCAGCGGGGGTTTGCGGGGTGGAGAGACCCAGTACTTC
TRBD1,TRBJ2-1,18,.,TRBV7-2,CASSSTGTGFSSYNEQFF,TGTGCCAGCAGCTCGACCGGGACAGGTTTTAGCTCCTACAATGAGCAGTTCTTC
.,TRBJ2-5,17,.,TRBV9,CASSPKDRLVEQETQYF,TGTGCCAGCAGCCCCAAGGACCGACTAGTCGAACAAGAGACCCAGTACTTC
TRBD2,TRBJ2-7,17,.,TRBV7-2,CASSLASGAGVSYEQYF,TGTGCCAGCAGCTTAGCGAGTGGGGCGGGGGTCTCCTACGAGCAGTACTTC
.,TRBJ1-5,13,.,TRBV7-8,CASSSDGGWPQHF,TGTGCCAGCAGCTCGGACGGAGGCTGGCCCCAGCATTTT
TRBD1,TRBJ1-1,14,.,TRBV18,CASSQDRLNTEAFF,TGTGCCAGCTCGCAGGACAGGTTGAACACTGAAGCTTTCTTT
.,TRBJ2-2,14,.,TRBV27,CASRGPGPTGELFF,TGTGCCAGCAGGGGCCCAGGGCCCACCGGGGAGCTGTTTTTT
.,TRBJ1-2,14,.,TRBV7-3,CASSLMGGLDGYTF,TGTGCCAGCAGCTTAATGGGGGGGCTGGATGGCTACACCTTC
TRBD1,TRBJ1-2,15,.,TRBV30,CAWSVGTGVLYGHTF,TGTGCCTGGAGTGTCGGGACAGGGGTGCTCTATGGCCACACCTTC
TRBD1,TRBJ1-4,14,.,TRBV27,CASSFRGRNEKLFF,TGTGCCAGCAGTTTCAGGGGGCGGAATGAAAAACTGTTTTTT